This TCR beta chain appears in the sequencing data of a study of T-cell reconstitution after alpha-beta-depleted transplantation in children. The study, taken as a whole, reports: The authors attributed T-cell counts and diversity one year after transplant mostly to newly produced T cells. Surviving recipient T cells and thymic progenitors accounted for the high day-60 TCRbeta diversity observed in some patients. Reportedly, only several hundred clones from non-depleted graft cells drove alpha-beta T-cell counts at about two months.

Germline loops: CDR1 MGHRA, CDR2 YSYEKL. The CDR3 is made up of 13 amino acids. The germline V and J ends were trimmed by 0 bases and 3 bases, with 3 bases remaining between them. For TCRbeta, the library was prepared with unique molecular identifiers. MiXCR, run by TCRdb on the PCR reads, gives a single entry per CDR3 protein. This sample has 450,000 to 550,000 distinct CDR3 sequences, with about an eighth found just once. Concerning this clonotype: The antigen is undetermined.

The TCR sequence derives from a female patient aged 2 to 10 who had a stem cell transplant for aplastic anemia, so the T cells may come from the graft donor. The material was PBMCs, mostly from graft donor cells, obtained 180 days after TCRalphabeta/CD19-depleted stem cell transplant. The J gene is TRBJ2-1, the V gene TRBV4-1, with unresolved D. In DNA, the CDR3 is TGCGCCAGCAGCCAAGAAGTCTACAATGAGCAGTTCTTC. Protein sequence: CASSQEVYNEQFF.